This is a list of T cell receptor beta chains from one sample in a study of shared clonotypes between healthy human individuals. The repertoire was sequenced with immunoSEQ multiplex PCR; TCRdb's copy has only in-frame clones and lacks some. The sample has roughly 500,000 clones; around 79% are singletons. Sequenced: PBMCs. The receptors were sampled from a woman between 40 and 55 years old in good health. Some clones in this sample may be carry-over from other donors' samples. Both conserved end residues are part of each CDR3. A D gene is named only where the DNA matches it firmly. The size of a clone is reported for some rows only, either as once, few or many, or as a class for expanded clones.

TRBV7-7	NA	TRBD1	TRBJ1-5	TGTGCCAGCAGCTTAGCGAGACAGGGTCTGCGCGGCAATCAGCCCCAGCATTTT	CASSLARQGLRGNQPQHF
TRBV5-1	NA	NA	TRBJ1-2	TGCGCCAGCAGCGTGGCAGCCCAGACAGCCGCCTATGGCTACACCTTC	CASSVAAQTAAYGYTF
TRBV5-5	NA	NA	TRBJ1-2	TGTGCCAGCAGCTTGGCCACAAGCAACTATGGCTACACCTTC	CASSLATSNYGYTF
TRBV5-1	NA	TRBD1	TRBJ2-3	TGCGCCAGCAGCCCGGGACAGACCACAGATACGCAGTATTTT	CASSPGQTTDTQYF
TRBV28	NA	NA	TRBJ2-1	TGTGCCAGCAGTTCCTACAAGGCGGGCTCCTACAATGAGCAGTTCTTC	CASSSYKAGSYNEQFF
TRBV19	NA	NA	TRBJ1-5	TGTGCCAGTAGTATTGGTTTTTCGGACCAGCCCCAGCATTTT	CASSIGFSDQPQHF
TRBV18	NA	NA	TRBJ2-3	TGTGCCAGCTCACCGCGGGCTTTGGTTGGCACAGATACGCAGTATTTT	CASSPRALVGTDTQYF
TRBV18	NA	NA	TRBJ1-1	TGTGCCAGCTCACCCCGATGGGGGGACACTGAAGCTTTCTTT	CASSPRWGDTEAFF
TRBV7-3	NA	NA	TRBJ2-7	TGTGCCAGCAGCTTCGGGACTCAGTACGAGCAGTACTTC	CASSFGTQYEQYF
TRBV4-3	once	NA	TRBJ1-1	TGCGCCAGCAGCCAAGTATCCAGTCCGGGCGGCACTGAAGCTTTCTTT	CASSQVSSPGGTEAFF
TRBV28	NA	NA	TRBJ1-5	TGTGCCAGCAGTTTGAGGGGGGAAGGTAGCAATCAGCCCCAGCATTTT	CASSLRGEGSNQPQHF
TRBV13	NA	TRBD2	TRBJ2-2	TGTGCCAGCAGCTTTCTAGCGGGAGGTCCGGGGACCGGGGAGCTGTTTTTT	CASSFLAGGPGTGELFF
TRBV7-9	NA	NA	TRBJ2-7	TGTGCCAGCAGCTTAGGCTGGATGGGCAGGGGCGAGCAGTACTTC	CASSLGWMGRGEQYF
TRBV29-1	NA	TRBD2	TRBJ2-2	TGCAGCGTGGGAACTAGCGGAAGCACCGGGGAGCTGTTTTTT	CSVGTSGSTGELFF
TRBV28	once	TRBD2	TRBJ2-7	TGTGCCAGCAGTCCACTAGCGGGAAACTACGAGCAGTACTTC	CASSPLAGNYEQYF
TRBV29-1	NA	NA	TRBJ1-4	TGCAGCGTTGAGGGGGGGGGTAATGAAAAACTGTTTTTT	CSVEGGGNEKLFF
TRBV4-1	once	NA	TRBJ2-7	TGCGCCAGCAGCCAAGATAGGGGCCCCTACGAGCAGTACTTC	CASSQDRGPYEQYF
TRBV7-3	NA	NA	TRBJ1-1	TGTGCCAGCAGCTTGGACCGGGTTGGGTGGAACACTGAAGCTTTCTTT	CASSLDRVGWNTEAFF
TRBV15	few	NA	TRBJ2-7	TGTGCCACCAGCAGATCCCGGGCAGGGACCTACGAGCAGTACTTC	CATSRSRAGTYEQYF
TRBV28	NA	NA	TRBJ2-6	TGTGCCAGCAGTTTAAGGCCCGGGGCCAACGTCCTGACTTTC	CASSLRPGANVLTF
TRBV28	NA	NA	TRBJ2-7	TGTGCCAGCAGCCTATACGAGCAGTACTTC	CASSLYEQYF
TRBV15	NA	NA	TRBJ2-6	TGTGCCACCAGCAGTCGACAGCACTCTGGGGCCAACGTCCTGACTTTC	CATSSRQHSGANVLTF
TRBV7-2	NA	NA	TRBJ1-2	TGTGCCAGCAGCCCCCGGGACCCCTATGGCTACACCTTC	CASSPRDPYGYTF
TRBV11-2	NA	TRBD2	TRBJ2-2	TGTGCCAGCAGCTTAGTACCGACTAGCGGGATTACCGGGGAGCTGTTTTTT	CASSLVPTSGITGELFF
TRBV19	few	TRBD1	TRBJ1-4	TGTGCCAGTACAACCGGGACAGGGGGCGGGAAACTGTTTTTT	CASTTGTGGGKLFF
TRBV2	NA	NA	TRBJ1-1	TGTGCCAGCAGCGTCCAAAGGGGTGGCACTGAAGCTTTCTTT	CASSVQRGGTEAFF
TRBV7-3	once	TRBD2	TRBJ2-5	TGTGCCAGCAGCTTAGGCGGGAGGGGAGAGACCCAGTACTTC	CASSLGGRGETQYF
TRBV14	NA	NA	TRBJ2-7	TGTGCCAGCTCCACGACGGAGGGTTCCGAGCAGTACTTC	CASSTTEGSEQYF
TRBV4-3	NA	TRBD1	TRBJ2-2	TGCGCCAGCAGCCAAGACTTGCAGGGGGCGAGGATCGGGGAGCTGTTTTTT	CASSQDLQGARIGELFF
TRBV5-3	NA	NA	TRBJ1-4	TGTGCCAGAAGCTTGGGGCAATACAATGAAAAACTGTTTTTT	CARSLGQYNEKLFF
TRBV2	NA	NA	TRBJ1-4	TGTGCCAGCACTTGGACAGCCGAGGAAAAACTGTTTTTT	CASTWTAEEKLFF
TRBV20-1	NA	TRBD2	TRBJ2-1	TGCAGTGCCCCTCTGGGGGAGGGCCTATTCTTC	CSAPLGEGLFF
TRBV5-8	few	NA	TRBJ2-5	TGTGCCAGCAGCTTGGGAGTGGCCGCGGGGGAGACCCAGTACTTC	CASSLGVAAGETQYF
TRBV28	NA	NA	TRBJ1-2	TGTGCCAGCAGTTTGAGAACCTATGGCTACACCTTC	CASSLRTYGYTF
TRBV19	NA	TRBD1	TRBJ2-7	TGTGCCAGTAGTTCCGGGACAGGGGGTTCGTACGAGCAGTACTTC	CASSSGTGGSYEQYF
TRBV19	NA	TRBD2	TRBJ2-4	TGTGCCAGTAGTATTGGGCTAGCGGGAGGAACCAAAAACATTCAGTACTTC	CASSIGLAGGTKNIQYF
TRBV27	once	TRBD2	TRBJ2-7	TGTGCCAGCGGAAAAGCGGGAGCTTCCAAATACGAGCAGTACTTC	CASGKAGASKYEQYF